The 13 T cell receptor beta chains listed next were all sequenced from one sample in a study of cytomegalovirus exposure and HLA in healthy donors. PCR used 60 Vbeta primers and 13 Jbeta primers. Libraries were prepared by immunoSEQ multiplex PCR; TCRdb keeps only in-frame clonotypes and omits some of them. The sample includes more than 130,000 clones, around 83% of them seen just once. The sequencing sample was made of PBMCs. Every receptor here comes from a man in his forties in good health and CMV-seropositive.

On this clone: Germline is not matched at one junction end, which may reflect a read error. The gene calls are TRBV7-9 and TRBJ1-2, with 10 bases aligning to TRBD1. This CDR3 region has 14 residues. Looked up from germline, CDR1 is SEHNR and CDR2 is FQNEAQ (reference sequence). CDR3 protein: CSSSSRDRGYGYTF. For the CDR3, the DNA is TGTTCCAGCAGCTCCCGGGACAGGGGCTATGGCTACACCTTC.

The V and J genes are TRBV7-9 and TRBJ1-5; D is possibly TRBD1 (6 bases). This CDR3 region has 13 residues. V lost 10 bases and J lost 1, with 11 bases in between. The germline gives CDR1 SEHNR, CDR2 FQNEAQ (reference sequence). CDR3: CATRGGSNQPQHF. DNA of the CDR3: TGTGCCACCAGGGGAGGGAGCAATCAGCCCCAGCATTTT.

CDR3: CASSPLNEDGYTF. The DNA for the CDR3 is TGTGCCAGCAGCCCCCTGAATGAGGATGGCTACACCTTC. V usage is TRBV7-9 and J usage is TRBJ1-2; D remains ambiguous. Trimming left V 5 bases short and J 6 bases short, with 13 bases between. This CDR3 is 13 amino acids long. The germline gives CDR1 SEHNR, CDR2 FQNEAQ (reference sequence).

The count of this clone is one. V and J are TRBV13 and TRBJ1-1, with a weak D call TRBD1 (5 bases). V was cut by 5 bases and J by 6 bases, with 16 bases left in between. CDR1 is PRHDT, CDR2 FYEKMQ, per germline (reference sequence). There are 14 residues in the CDR3. Written as DNA, the CDR3 is TGTGCCAGCAGCGGCCGACAGATCTACGCTGAAGCTTTCTTT. This encodes CASSGRQIYAEAFF.

This clone was seen just once. The chain couples TRBV12-5 to TRBJ1-4; TRBD1 might be the D (5 bases). Trimming cost V 6 bases and J 5 bases, with 10 bases left between them. Germline V gene lookup returns CDR1 LGHNT and CDR2 FRNRAP. The CDR3 runs to 13 residues. The CDR3 bases are TGTGCTAGTGGGCGGGGGGAGAATGAAAAACTGTTTTTT. Its protein is CASGRGENEKLFF.

The rearrangement joins TRBV6-1 to TRBJ2-5; the match to TRBD2 covers 11 bases. J was trimmed by 4 bases and V by 7 bases; bases with no gene match: 5. There are 14 residues in the CDR3. The germline gives CDR1 MNHNS, CDR2 SASEGT. As DNA, the CDR3 is TGTGCCAGCAAGCTAGCGGGAGGCCGAGAGACCCAGTACTTC. It codes for CASKLAGGRETQYF.

The V and J genes are TRBV19 and TRBJ1-1, with a tentative D call TRBD1 (6 bases). CDR3 length equals 15 residues. With 6 bases removed from V and 5 bases from J, the gap between germline ends came to 19 bases. Germline V lookup: CDR1 LNHDA, CDR2 SQIVND (reference sequence). Here the CDR3 reads CASSHLQGWKTEAFF. In nucleotides, the CDR3 is TGTGCCAGTAGCCATTTACAGGGTTGGAAAACTGAAGCTTTCTTT.

The V and J genes are TRBV5-1 and TRBJ1-2; D uncertain. CDR3 length: 11 amino acids. V was pared by 0 bases and J by 8 bases, with 5 bases between. In germline, CDR1 is SGHRS, CDR2 YFSETQ. CDR3 sequence reads: CASSLGVGYTF. CDR3 coding DNA: TGCGCCAGCAGCTTGGGAGTGGGCTACACCTTC.

In DNA form, the CDR3 reads TGTGCCTCGACCTGGACAGGGGGCAACGAGCAGTACTTC. Protein sequence: CASTWTGGNEQYF. The chain joins TRBV10-3 to TRBJ2-7, with TRBD1 matching over 11 bases. CDR3 size: 13 residues. Trimming removed 11 bases from V and 5 bases from J; junction bases left unmatched: 8. Germline V gene sequence: CDR1 ENHRY, CDR2 SYGVKD.

The chain couples TRBV18 to TRBJ1-2, with TRBD1 matching over 7 bases. V shed 4 bases and J 4 bases; nucleotides not matched to a gene: 6. The CDR3 length is 14 residues. Germline CDR1 is KGHSH and CDR2 is LQKENI. The CDR3 nucleotides read TGTGCCAGCTCACTGGACAGGCTAGCCTATGGCTACACCTTC. Residues: CASSLDRLAYGYTF.

V and J are TRBV7-6 and TRBJ2-2; D is possibly TRBD1 (6 bases). The CDR3 contains 15 residues. V was pared by 5 bases and J by 7 bases, with 17 bases between. Germline CDR1 and CDR2: SGHVS and FNYEAQ. The CDR3, as DNA: TGTGCCAGCAGCAACCACAGGGAAACAGGCGGGGAGCTGTTTTTT. Protein sequence: CASSNHRETGGELFF.

This chain joins TRBV19 and TRBJ2-6; 8 nucleotides agree with TRBD2. Germline CDR1 reads LNHDA; CDR2 reads SQIVND (reference sequence). The CDR3 spans 17 residues. J gave up 5 bases and V 7 bases, and 13 bases lay outside the gene matches. This chain's CDR3 is CASKGRGAYDWANVLTF. In nucleotides, the CDR3 is TGTGCCAGTAAGGGGCGGGGGGCCTATGATTGGGCCAACGTCCTGACTTTC.

This clone was seen a single time. The chain has TRBV6-5 and TRBJ1-3, with TRBD1 as a possible D gene (6 bases). The V end was cut by 5 bases, the J end by 0 bases, with 11 bases between. The CDR3 has 15 amino acids. CDR1 is MNHEY and CDR2 is SVGAGI in the germline V gene. CDR3 sequence (DNA): TGTGCCAGCAGTCCCGACAGGTTCTCTGGAAACACCATATATTTT. It translates to CASSPDRFSGNTIYF.